The 14 T cell receptor beta chains in this list originate from one sample, sequenced in a study of blood T cell repertoires in COVID-19. Method: immunoSEQ multiplex PCR; TCRdb's copy keeps in-frame clones and lacks some. The data contain 280,000 or so clones, 70% to 90% of them singletons. Sequencing used PBMCs or T cells enriched from blood (not recorded which). The origin of the receptors is a man aged 25 to 40 who had recovered from COVID-19.

This chain connects TRBV4-1 to TRBJ1-2, with a possible D match to TRBD1 (5 bases). This CDR3 comprises 15 residues. The V end was cut by 2 bases, the J end by 4 bases, with 14 bases between. Per the germline V gene, CDR1 is MGHRA and CDR2 is YSYEKL. CDR3 DNA: TGCGCCAGCAGCCAAACCCTGACAGCCACCTATGGCTACACCTTC. Its protein product is CASSQTLTATYGYTF.

The chain employs TRBV18 and TRBJ2-6; TRBD1 matches at 8 bases. Germline loops: CDR1 KGHSH, CDR2 LQKENI. CDR3 length: 16 residues. V dropped 6 bases and J dropped 1; count of bases not matched to a gene: 5. CDR3 DNA sequence: TGTGCCAGCTCCAAGGACAGGGTGTCTGGGGCCAACGTCCTGACTTTC. Translation: CASSKDRVSGANVLTF.

The chain has TRBV5-1 and TRBJ2-3, with 8 bases aligning to TRBD2. The trim removed 4 bases at V and 6 bases at J, leaving 10 bases unmatched. Germline V lookup: CDR1 SGHRS, CDR2 YFSETQ. This CDR3 has 15 amino acids. This CDR3 reads CASSPQTSASDTQYF. CDR3 in DNA: TGCGCCAGCAGCCCCCAGACTAGCGCGTCGGATACGCAGTATTTT.

The chain uses TRBV19 and TRBJ1-1; D call uncertain. Germline values: CDR1 LNHDA, CDR2 SQIVND (reference sequence). The CDR3 extends over 13 amino acids. The germline V and J ends were trimmed by 5 bases and 1 base, with 8 bases remaining between them. Written as DNA, the CDR3 is TGTGCCAGTAGTGTTACAGAGAACACTGAAGCTTTCTTT. Its translation is CASSVTENTEAFF.

The rearrangement links TRBV5-1 to TRBJ2-1, with 7 nucleotides matching TRBD2. The trim removed 0 bases at V and 2 bases at J, leaving 5 bases unmatched. The germline V gene has CDR1 SGHRS and CDR2 YFSETQ. The CDR3 totals 16 residues. CDR3 sequence (DNA): TGCGCCAGCAGCTTGGGACTAGCAGGGCCCTACAATGAGCAGTTCTTC. It encodes CASSLGLAGPYNEQFF.

This clone occurred many times. The V and J genes are TRBV10-1 and TRBJ2-2; TRBD1 agrees at 10 bases. V was clipped by 4 bases and J by 1 base; unmatched bases: 0. The V gene's germline CDR1 is WNHNN and CDR2 SYGVQD (reference sequence). CDR3 length equals 15 residues. The CDR3 sequence: CASSGDRGNTGELFF. CDR3 coding DNA: TGCGCCAGCAGTGGGGACAGGGGGAACACCGGGGAGCTGTTTTTT.

The V gene is TRBV6-2 or TRBV6-3, the J gene TRBJ2-7; 9 positions agree with TRBD1. CDR3 length: 15 amino acids. Trimming took 6 bases from V and 1 from J; bases not matched to a gene: 7. Germline assignment: CDR1 MNHEY and CDR2 SVGEGT. CDR3 sequence: CASSPWGQGSYEQYF. The DNA for the CDR3 is TGTGCCAGCAGCCCCTGGGGACAGGGATCCTACGAGCAGTACTTC.

The chain uses TRBV11-3 and TRBJ2-1, with a tentative D call TRBD1 (6 bases). CDR3 size: 15 residues. Trimming shortened V by 6 bases and J by 7 bases, and 19 bases separated the two germline ends. Germline CDR1 SGHNT, CDR2 YENEEA. The chain's CDR3 is CASSPGVIQGNEQFF. The CDR3 DNA reads TGTGCCAGCAGTCCTGGGGTAATACAGGGTAATGAGCAGTTCTTC.

The CDR3 here is CASSLAQGQDEQFF. The CDR3 nucleotides read TGTGCCAGCAGCTTGGCACAGGGCCAGGATGAGCAGTTCTTC. The chain uses TRBV5-4 and TRBJ2-1; D is perhaps TRBD1 (6 bases). Germline V gene sequence: CDR1 SGHNT, CDR2 YYREEE (reference sequence). The CDR3 totals 14 residues. V was trimmed by 0 bases and J by 8 bases, leaving 12 bases between them.

This clone was recorded once. J is TRBJ1-1 and V is TRBV18, with a weak D call TRBD1 (5 bases). The germline V gene encodes CDR1 KGHSH and CDR2 LQKENI. The length of the CDR3 is 13 residues. Trimming pared 6 bases from V and 8 bases from J, leaving 16 bases between. CDR3 nucleotides: TGTGCCAGCTCTCCCGTGGGCGGGACCGAAGCTTTCTTT. It codes for CASSPVGGTEAFF.

The chain recombines TRBV9 with TRBJ2-1; TRBD2 aligns across 7 bases. Germline V gene lookup returns CDR1 SGDLS and CDR2 YYNGEE. CDR3 length: 16 residues. The ends lost 3 bases at V and 0 bases at J; junction bases unmatched: 6. In DNA, the CDR3 is TGTGCCAGCAGCGCGATGGGGGGGAGCTCCTACAATGAGCAGTTCTTC. Amino acid sequence: CASSAMGGSSYNEQFF.

The V and J genes are TRBV5-5 and TRBJ2-5; D is unresolved. The germline V gene encodes CDR1 SGHKS and CDR2 YYEKEE (reference sequence). V lost 6 bases and J lost 0, with 6 bases in between. There are 12 residues in the CDR3. Here the CDR3 DNA reads TGTGCCAGCAACCCTAACCAAGAGACCCAGTACTTC. Its translation is CASNPNQETQYF.

This clone was detected only a few times. This chain uses TRBV7-9 with TRBJ1-6, with unresolved D. V lost 0 bases and J 6 bases, leaving 9 bases between the germline ends. Germline V lookup: CDR1 SEHNR, CDR2 FQNEAQ (reference sequence). The CDR3 loop spans 15 amino acids. CDR3 in DNA: TGTGCCAGCAGCTTAGCGCTAGGTGGTAATTCACCCCTCCACTTT. Translation gives CASSLALGGNSPLHF. The full variable domain, its missing parts supplied by reference TRBV7-9 and TRBJ1-6, is DTGVSQNPRHKITKRGQNVTFRCDPISEHNRLYWYRQTLGQGPEFLTYFQNEAQLEKSRLLSDRFSAERPKGSFSTLEIQRTEQGDSAMYLCASSLALGGNSPLHFGNGTRLTVT.

This rearrangement joins TRBV18 to TRBJ1-6; a possible D gene is TRBD1 (5 bases). Trimming shortened V by 6 bases and J by 5 bases, and 11 bases separated the two germline ends. Germline CDR1 is KGHSH and CDR2 is LQKENI. The CDR3 is 14 amino acids. The CDR3 reads CASSRGGNNSPLHF. The CDR3 coding sequence is TGTGCCAGCTCCCGGGGGGGTAATAATTCACCCCTCCACTTT.